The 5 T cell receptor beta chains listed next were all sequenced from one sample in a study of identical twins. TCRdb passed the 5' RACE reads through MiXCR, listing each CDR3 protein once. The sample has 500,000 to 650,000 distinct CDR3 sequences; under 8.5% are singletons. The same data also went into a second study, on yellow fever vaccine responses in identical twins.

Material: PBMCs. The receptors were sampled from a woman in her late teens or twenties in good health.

The CDR3 DNA reads as TGTGCCAGCAGCTTAGCACGGGGACAGGGCCGCGACGAGCAGTACTTC. This gives the protein CASSLARGQGRDEQYF. The chain has TRBV7-8 and TRBJ2-7, with 9 bases aligning to TRBD1. Germline V gene sequence: CDR1 SGHVS, CDR2 FQNEAQ. The junction had 8 bases not matched to a gene; V was cut back by 0 bases and J by 5 bases. This CDR3 has 16 residues.

CDR3 protein: CASHPPPTGTGELFF. The CDR3 nucleotides are TGTGCCAGCCATCCCCCCCCCACAGGCACCGGGGAGCTGTTTTTT. This chain links TRBV7-9 with TRBJ2-2; a weak D match, TRBD1 (5 bases). The V end was cut by 8 bases, the J end by 4 bases, with 17 bases between. This CDR3 has 15 residues. The germline gives CDR1 SEHNR, CDR2 FQNEAQ (reference sequence).

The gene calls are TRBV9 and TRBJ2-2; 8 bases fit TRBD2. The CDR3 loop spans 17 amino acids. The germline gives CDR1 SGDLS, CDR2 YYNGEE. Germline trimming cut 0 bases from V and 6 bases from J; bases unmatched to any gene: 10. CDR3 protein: CASSVATSENYPGELFF. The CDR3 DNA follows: TGTGCCAGCAGCGTAGCGACTAGCGAAAACTATCCCGGGGAGCTGTTTTTT.

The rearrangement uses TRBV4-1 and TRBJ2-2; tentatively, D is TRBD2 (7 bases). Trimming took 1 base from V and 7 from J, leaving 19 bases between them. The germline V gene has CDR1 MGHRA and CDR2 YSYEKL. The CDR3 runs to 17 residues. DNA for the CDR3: TGCGCCAGCAGCCAAGGCTTGGTGGGGGGGCCCGACGGGGAGCTGTTTTTT. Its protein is CASSQGLVGGPDGELFF.

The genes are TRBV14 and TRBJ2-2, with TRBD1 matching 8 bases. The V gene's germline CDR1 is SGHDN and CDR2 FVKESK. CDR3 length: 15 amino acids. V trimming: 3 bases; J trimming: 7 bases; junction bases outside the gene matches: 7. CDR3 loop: CASSHPTGVGGELFF. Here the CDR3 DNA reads TGTGCCAGCAGCCACCCGACAGGGGTAGGCGGGGAGCTGTTTTTT. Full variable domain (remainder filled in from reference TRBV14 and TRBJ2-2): EAGVTQFPSHSVIEKGQTVTLRCDPISGHDNLYWYRRVMGKEIKFLLHFVKESKQDESGMPNNRFLAERTGGTYSTLKVQPAELEDSGVYFCASSHPTGVGGELFFGEGSRLTVL.